One T cell receptor beta chain is described in this entry. Using immunoSEQ multiplex PCR, the repertoire was profiled, and TCRdb retains in-frame clones only, with some absent. The data hold around 16,000 clones, with around 90% observed a single time. Time point here: inflamed ileum from the surgical specimen. Trimming removed 1 base at V and 4 bases at J, with 9 bases between. Germline values: CDR1 SEHNR, CDR2 FQNEAQ (reference sequence). This CDR3 is built from 14 residues. The source of the sample is a study of T cell repertoires in ileal Crohn's disease. In the study overall: About half received postoperative treatment, about a dozen with thiopurines and roughly 20 anti-TNF. Biopsies of inflamed ileum from the surgical specimen form M0 samples.

The chain employs TRBV7-9 and TRBJ2-3; no firm D call. This receptor was identified in an adult with Crohn's disease. The material sequenced was ileal tissue. In nucleotides, the CDR3 is TGTGCCAGCAGCTTAGATTCAGGTGCAGATACGCAGTATTTT. Protein sequence: CASSLDSGADTQYF.